The 3 T cell receptor beta chains in this list originate from one sample, sequenced in a study of radiation and T cells in renal cell carcinoma. Some clones are missing from TCRdb's copy, which holds only in-frame ones; the method was immunoSEQ multiplex PCR. This sample has some 120,000 clones, with roughly 80% found just once. Described time point: baseline pretreatment blood. Treatment denoted: 15 Gy SBRT to primary tumor, nephrectomy 4 weeks later. The specimen was blood, collected from a patient whose treatment included radiotherapy and nephrectomy. These receptors were collected from a woman between 55 and 75 years old with renal cell carcinoma.

This chain uses TRBV9 with TRBJ2-1; either TRBD1 or TRBD2 may supply D (5 bases each). The CDR3 loop spans 15 amino acids. CDR1 is SGDLS and CDR2 is YYNGEE in the germline V gene. V was shortened by 3 bases and J by 9 bases, with 19 bases between the two germline ends. Here the CDR3 DNA reads TGTGCCAGCAGCGCTCACCGGGACCACACAAGTGAGCAGTTCTTC. Its translation: CASSAHRDHTSEQFF.

The rearrangement links TRBV7-9 to TRBJ1-6, with D possibly TRBD1 on 5 matching bases. The CDR3 covers 14 residues. Trimming shortened V by 5 bases and J by 7 bases, and 12 bases separated the two germline ends. Germline assignment: CDR1 SEHNR and CDR2 FQNEAQ (reference sequence). For the CDR3, the DNA is TGTGCCAGCAGCCTACAGGTTCGGAATTCACCCCTCCACTTT. It codes for CASSLQVRNSPLHF.

The chain uses TRBV9 and TRBJ1-1; D is uncertain. Trimming left V 0 bases short and J 2 bases short, with 5 bases between. The CDR3 covers 13 residues. Germline V gene lookup returns CDR1 SGDLS and CDR2 YYNGEE. DNA for the CDR3: TGTGCCAGCAGCGTAGATCATAACACTGAAGCTTTCTTT. It translates to CASSVDHNTEAFF.